This entry lists 22 T cell receptor beta chains sequenced from one sample in a study of shared clonotypes between healthy human individuals. The protocol was immunoSEQ multiplex PCR, while the TCRdb copy is restricted to in-frame clones and leaves out a portion. Of some 530,000 clones listed, 70% to 85% are singletons. Sequencing was done on a sample of PBMCs. All receptors come from a woman between 35 and 50 years old in good health. Some clones in this sample may be carry-over from other donors' samples.

The chain has TRBV15 and TRBJ1-1, with D hard to call. Germline-derived CDR1 and CDR2 are LNHNV and YYDKDF (reference sequence). The length of the CDR3 is 14 residues. The ends were cut back, 3 bases at V and 0 bases at J, with 8 bases in the middle. CDR3 coding DNA: TGTGCCACCAGCAGTTTCTCTCTGAACACTGAAGCTTTCTTT. This sequence encodes CATSSFSLNTEAFF.

This chain links TRBV5-1 with TRBJ2-3, with D perhaps being TRBD1 or TRBD2 (5 bases each). The CDR3 spans 14 residues. Trimming stripped 3 bases from V and 2 bases from J, with 10 bases between. From germline, CDR1 is SGHRS and CDR2 YFSETQ. The CDR3 is CASSWGTPTDTQYF. CDR3 nucleotides: TGCGCCAGCAGCTGGGGGACCCCCACAGATACGCAGTATTTT.

The chain combines TRBV9 with TRBJ2-1, with 9 bases matching TRBD2. This CDR3 has 16 amino acids. The V segment lost 1 base and the J segment 1 base; nucleotides outside the gene matches: 3. Germline lookup yields CDR1 SGDLS and CDR2 YYNGEE. The chain's CDR3 is CASSVSGGISYNEQFF. The DNA of the CDR3 is TGTGCCAGCAGCGTAAGCGGGGGGATTTCCTACAATGAGCAGTTCTTC.

This sequence joins TRBV7-6 and TRBJ2-7; no reliable D call. The CDR3 totals 12 residues. V lost 1 base, J lost 6 bases, and 7 bases lay in between. Germline-derived CDR1 and CDR2 are SGHVS and FNYEAQ. The CDR3 sequence: CASSLGPSEQYF. The CDR3 bases are TGTGCCAGCAGCTTAGGCCCTTCCGAGCAGTACTTC.

The V gene is TRBV30, the J gene TRBJ2-1; no reliable D call. The CDR3 has 12 amino acids. Between the trimmed V and J ends, which lost 1 base and 9 bases, there was a span of 10 bases. The V gene's germline CDR1 is GTSNPN and CDR2 SVGIG (reference sequence). CDR3 region: CAWSARGGEQFF. The CDR3, as DNA: TGTGCCTGGAGTGCCCGCGGCGGTGAGCAGTTCTTC.

The chain combines TRBV10-1 with TRBJ2-3; no clear D gene. The CDR3 is made up of 14 amino acids. The V end was cut by 5 bases, the J end by 6 bases, with 15 bases between. Germline V gene lookup returns CDR1 WNHNN and CDR2 SYGVQD (reference sequence). In DNA, the CDR3 is TGCGCCAGCAGTCCCGTCGCCCGGGTGGATACGCAGTATTTT. Its protein product is CASSPVARVDTQYF.

Of note for this clone: It may be a read error: a sequence one base away is much more abundant. This chain joins TRBV6-4 and TRBJ2-1, with 14 positions matching TRBD2. The CDR3 has 15 amino acids. Germline V gene sequence: CDR1 MRHNA, CDR2 SNTAGT. CDR3 residues: CASSDGTSGSNGQFF. The CDR3 DNA is TGTGCCAGCAGTGACGGGACTAGCGGGAGTAATGGGCAGTTCTTC.

The chain's CDR3 is CASSPGLAGVYQETQYF. DNA of the CDR3: TGCGCCAGCAGCCCGGGACTAGCGGGAGTTTACCAAGAGACCCAGTACTTC. The chain joins TRBV5-1 to TRBJ2-5; 14 bases map to TRBD2. From germline, CDR1 is SGHRS and CDR2 YFSETQ. V dropped 4 bases and J dropped 0; count of bases not matched to a gene: 5. This CDR3 has 17 residues.

The chain has TRBV19 and TRBJ2-3; no firm D call. The CDR3 runs to 14 residues. Germline V CDR1 and CDR2: LNHDA, SQIVND (reference sequence). V was shortened by 3 bases and J by 3 bases, with 10 bases between the two germline ends. CDR3 sequence (DNA): TGTGCCAGTAGTATTAGGCCAGTGACAGATACGCAGTATTTT. Translation: CASSIRPVTDTQYF.

The chain employs TRBV7-6 and TRBJ1-1; tentatively, D is TRBD1 (5 bases). Trimming removed 3 bases from V and 4 bases from J, with 9 bases in between. The germline gives CDR1 SGHVS, CDR2 FNYEAQ. This CDR3 has 13 amino acids. In DNA, the CDR3 is TGTGCCAGCAGCTTGGGGGGGAGCACTGAAGCTTTCTTT. Encoded protein: CASSLGGSTEAFF.

The CDR3 region is CSVEQTRTSGKNIQYF. In nucleotides, the CDR3 is TGCAGCGTTGAACAGACTAGGACTAGCGGAAAAAACATTCAGTACTTC. This chain uses TRBV29-1 with TRBJ2-4; 10 bases are shared with TRBD2. V dropped 2 bases and J dropped 4; count of bases not matched to a gene: 8. Germline CDR1 and CDR2: SQVTM and ANQGSEA. The CDR3 contains 16 residues.

With respect to this clone: This same CDR3 is encoded by further DNA sequences in the sample. This rearrangement joins TRBV7-3 to TRBJ2-1; D uncertain. The length of the CDR3 is 13 residues. The germline V gene has CDR1 SGHTA and CDR2 FQGTGA. V was trimmed by 3 bases and J by 0 bases, leaving 3 bases between them. CDR3 nucleotide sequence: TGTGCCAGCAGCTTGGGCTCCTACAATGAGCAGTTCTTC. This sequence encodes CASSLGSYNEQFF.

V usage is TRBV2 and J usage is TRBJ2-2; 8 bases line up with TRBD2. The CDR3 is made up of 13 amino acids. Germline CDR1 reads SNHLY; CDR2 reads FYNNEI. The V segment lost 7 bases and the J segment 4 bases; nucleotides outside the gene matches: 2. The CDR3 coding sequence is TGTGCCAGCAAACTAGCGGCCACCGGGGAGCTGTTTTTT. Translated, it gives CASKLAATGELFF.

The genes are TRBV18 and TRBJ2-2; no firm D call. The V end lost 2 bases, the J end lost 6 bases, and 7 bases lay between the germline ends. Germline lookup yields CDR1 KGHSH and CDR2 LQKENI. The CDR3 runs to 13 residues. The CDR3 DNA reads TGTGCCAGCTCACCAGTGGTTTCCGGGGAGCTGTTTTTT. Amino acid sequence: CASSPVVSGELFF.

V and J are TRBV18 and TRBJ1-5; 8 bases line up with TRBD1. CDR1 is KGHSH and CDR2 is LQKENI in the germline V gene. CDR3 length: 16 residues. J was trimmed by 0 bases and V by 3 bases; bases with no gene match: 4. CDR3 nucleotides: TGTGCCAGCTCACCCGGGACAGGCAATAGCAATCAGCCCCAGCATTTT. It specifies CASSPGTGNSNQPQHF.

The chain recombines TRBV6-5 with TRBJ2-7; D not certain. This CDR3 has 14 residues. The germline gives CDR1 MNHEY, CDR2 SVGAGI. V lost 3 bases and J 3 bases, leaving 12 bases between the germline ends. CDR3 in DNA: TGTGCCAGCAGTTATAATAGGGCAGTCTACGAGCAGTACTTC. It encodes CASSYNRAVYEQYF.

The rearrangement joins TRBV27 to TRBJ1-2, with TRBD1 matching over 9 bases. The CDR3 is 13 residues long. With 6 bases clipped from V and 7 bases from J, the junction kept 6 bases outside the gene matches. Germline V gives CDR1 MNHEY, CDR2 SMNVEV (reference sequence). In nucleotides, the CDR3 is TGTGCCAGCAGACTAACAGGGGGCGGTGGCTACACCTTC. This codes for CASRLTGGGGYTF.

This chain joins TRBV19 and TRBJ2-1, with 9 bases identical to TRBD2. This CDR3 is 15 amino acids long. Looked up from germline, CDR1 is LNHDA and CDR2 is SQIVND (reference sequence). The V segment lost 1 base and the J segment 13 bases; nucleotides outside the gene matches: 11. The CDR3 nucleotides read TGTGCCAGTAGTATAGGGACTAGCGAGATCATGAGACAGTTCTTC. Protein sequence: CASSIGTSEIMRQFF.

The CDR3 nucleotides are TGTGCCAGCAGTGAAGTGGGGGCAGCTCAGCCCCAGCATTTT. Protein sequence: CASSEVGAAQPQHF. The rearrangement links TRBV6-1 to TRBJ1-5; perhaps TRBD1 as D (6 bases). CDR3 length equals 14 residues. Germline V gives CDR1 MNHNS, CDR2 SASEGT. Trimming removed 1 base from V and 6 bases from J, with 10 bases in between.

The sample holds one count of this clone. The chain joins TRBV27 to TRBJ2-1, with D perhaps matching TRBD1 or TRBD2 (5 bases each). The V gene's germline CDR1 is MNHEY and CDR2 SMNVEV (reference sequence). This CDR3 is built from 15 residues. The V end lost 4 bases, the J end lost 2 bases, and 12 bases lay between the germline ends. The CDR3 nucleotides read TGTGCCAGCAGTTCCCCCCGGGGCACCTACAATGAGCAGTTCTTC. It yields the protein CASSSPRGTYNEQFF.

In regard to this clone: This same CDR3 is encoded by further DNA sequences in the sample. The chain recombines TRBV10-3 with TRBJ2-1; D remains ambiguous. The CDR3 runs 13 residues. CDR1 is ENHRY and CDR2 is SYGVKD in the germline V gene. V was pared by 0 bases and J by 8 bases, with 8 bases between. CDR3 amino acids: CAISESAGYEQFF. For the CDR3, the DNA is TGTGCCATCAGTGAGTCTGCAGGCTATGAGCAGTTCTTC.

This clone was detected once. This rearrangement joins TRBV5-4 to TRBJ1-2; 7 bases match TRBD1. CDR1 is SGHNT and CDR2 is YYREEE in the germline V gene (reference sequence). Unmatched junction bases numbered 6, after V lost 0 bases and J lost 4 bases. The CDR3 covers 15 residues. The CDR3 reads CASSLEGAAVYGYTF. The CDR3 DNA reads as TGTGCCAGCAGCTTGGAGGGGGCAGCGGTCTATGGCTACACCTTC.